The 10 T cell receptor beta chains below were found in one sample sequenced in a study of blood T cell repertoires in COVID-19. Profiled with immunoSEQ multiplex PCR; TCRdb holds only in-frame clones, not every one. In the table there are around 180,000 clones, approximately 74% of which are singletons. Sequenced: peripheral blood. The receptors stem from a woman of 80 years or more with acute or convalescent COVID-19.

The chain combines TRBV6-2 or TRBV6-3 with TRBJ2-1, with TRBD2 matching 9 bases. The V gene's germline CDR1 is MNHEY and CDR2 SVGEGT. The CDR3 consists of 15 residues. Trimming took 5 bases from V and 8 from J; bases not matched to a gene: 10. For the CDR3, the DNA is TGTGCCAGCAGTACCTTAGCGGGAGCGGGCGATGAGCAGTTCTTC. Protein: CASSTLAGAGDEQFF.

The J gene is TRBJ2-1, the V gene TRBV24-1, with 8 bases identical to TRBD2. The CDR3 is 14 residues long. Germline V CDR1 and CDR2: KGHDR, SFDVKD. With 4 bases clipped from V and 5 bases from J, the junction kept 3 bases outside the gene matches. The CDR3 DNA sequence: TGTGCCACCAGTGAAAGCGGGAGAAACAATGAGCAGTTCTTC. As protein: CATSESGRNNEQFF.

This clone was recorded a few times. The CDR3 DNA follows: TGTGCCAGCAGTGAGGGACTCTATCAGCCCCAGCATTTT. It yields the protein CASSEGLYQPQHF. The V call is TRBV6-1, the J call TRBJ1-5; D is perhaps TRBD1 (5 bases). The V and J ends lost 3 bases and 5 bases respectively, with 8 bases between them. Germline lookup yields CDR1 MNHNS and CDR2 SASEGT. This CDR3 is built from 13 residues.

The chain is built from TRBV10-3 and TRBJ2-7, with 9 nucleotides matching TRBD1. Germline CDR1 is ENHRY and CDR2 is SYGVKD. The V gene end was trimmed by 6 bases and the J gene end by 2 bases; junction bases not matched to a gene: 14. The CDR3 spans 17 residues. Written as DNA, the CDR3 is TGTGCCATCAGACCCCAAAGGGGGACAGGGAACCCCTACGAGCAGTACTTC. This codes for CAIRPQRGTGNPYEQYF.

V is TRBV7-2 and J is TRBJ2-3; TRBD2 agrees at 9 bases. The CDR3 contains 17 residues. Germline CDR1 SGHTA, CDR2 FQGNSA. Unmatched junction bases numbered 15, after V lost 5 bases and J lost 6 bases. Written as DNA, the CDR3 is TGTGCCAGCAGCATAGGAGCAGCGGGAGGCGGCGGGGATACGCAGTATTTT. It codes for CASSIGAAGGGGDTQYF.

This rearrangement joins TRBV4-2 to TRBJ2-1, with a weak D call TRBD2 (6 bases). CDR3 length: 16 residues. Deletions cut 0 bases from V and 6 bases from J, with 15 bases between. The V gene's germline CDR1 is LGHNA and CDR2 YNFKEQ. CDR3 residues: CASSQDRASVLNEQFF. The CDR3 DNA reads as TGTGCCAGCAGCCAAGACCGCGCTAGCGTCCTCAATGAGCAGTTCTTC.

This clone was detected once. The J gene is TRBJ2-3, the V gene TRBV10-1; D perhaps matches TRBD2 (5 bases). In germline, CDR1 is WNHNN, CDR2 SYGVQD (reference sequence). V was trimmed by 3 bases and J by 3 bases, leaving 19 bases between them. CDR3 size: 17 residues. CDR3 sequence (DNA): TGCGCCAGCAGTGAAGGAAGGCGGGCCATGGGTACAGATACGCAGTATTTT. Translation gives CASSEGRRAMGTDTQYF.

The chain has TRBV28 and TRBJ2-7; 9 bases match TRBD2. CDR3 length equals 11 residues. Germline loops: CDR1 MDHEN, CDR2 SYDVKM. In DNA form, the CDR3 reads TGTGCTAGCGGGAGTTGGGGTGAGCAGTACTTC. Protein sequence: CASGSWGEQYF.

A few counts support this clone. The V call is TRBV6-1, the J call TRBJ1-6; D is unclear. There are 13 residues in the CDR3. Between the trimmed V and J ends, which lost 2 bases and 5 bases, there was a span of 4 bases. Germline V gene lookup returns CDR1 MNHNS and CDR2 SASEGT. The chain's CDR3 is CASSEQNNSPLHF. CDR3 nucleotide sequence: TGTGCCAGCAGTGAACAAAATAATTCACCCCTCCACTTT.

This clone was observed a few times. The rearrangement links TRBV9 to TRBJ1-1; TRBD1 matches 8 bases. Germline trimming cut 0 bases from V and 4 bases from J; bases unmatched to any gene: 5. This CDR3 is built from 15 residues. Germline-derived CDR1 and CDR2 are SGDLS and YYNGEE. The CDR3: CASSVEGQGATEAFF. The CDR3 nucleotides are TGTGCCAGCAGCGTAGAAGGGCAGGGGGCCACTGAAGCTTTCTTT.